This TCR beta chain was captured by sequencing in a study of blood T cell repertoires in COVID-19. Repertoires were generated with immunoSEQ multiplex PCR, while TCRdb's copy carries only in-frame clones and drops some. The table lists under 60,000 clones, around 87% of them singletons. The CDR3 covers 14 residues. The germline CDR1 and CDR2 sequences are MNHEY and SVGAGI. The V and J ends lost 6 bases and 1 base respectively, with 13 bases between them. Sequenced material: peripheral blood. The V and J genes are TRBV6-5 and TRBJ2-7; a possible D gene is TRBD2 (6 bases). This clonotype was obtained from a woman aged 60 to 75 with COVID-19, enrolled during active disease. DNA of the CDR3: TGTGCCAGCAGGTCTAGCGCGACTTCCTACGAGCAGTACTTC. Amino acids: CASRSSATSYEQYF.